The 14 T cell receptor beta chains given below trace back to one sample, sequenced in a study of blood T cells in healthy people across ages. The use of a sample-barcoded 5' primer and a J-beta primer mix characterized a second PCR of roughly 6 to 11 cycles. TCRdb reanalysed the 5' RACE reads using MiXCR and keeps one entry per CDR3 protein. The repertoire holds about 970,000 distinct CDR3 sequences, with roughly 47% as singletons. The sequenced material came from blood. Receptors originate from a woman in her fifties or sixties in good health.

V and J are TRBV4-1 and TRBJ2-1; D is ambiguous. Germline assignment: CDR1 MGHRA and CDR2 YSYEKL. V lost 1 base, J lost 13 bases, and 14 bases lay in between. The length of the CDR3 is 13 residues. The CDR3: CASSQASTYGQFF. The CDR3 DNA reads TGCGCCAGCAGCCAAGCCTCAACCTACGGACAGTTCTTC.

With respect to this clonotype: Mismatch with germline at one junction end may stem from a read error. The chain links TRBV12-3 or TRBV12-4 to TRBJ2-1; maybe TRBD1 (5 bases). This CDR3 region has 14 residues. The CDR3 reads CAGSFDSSYNEQFF. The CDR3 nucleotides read TGTGCCGGCAGTTTCGACAGTTCCTACAATGAGCAGTTCTTC.

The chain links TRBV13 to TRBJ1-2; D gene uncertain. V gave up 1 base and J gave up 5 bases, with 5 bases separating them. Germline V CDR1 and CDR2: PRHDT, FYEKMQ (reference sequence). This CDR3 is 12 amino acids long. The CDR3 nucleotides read TGTGCCAGCAGCTTAGCCCAATATGGCTACACCTTC. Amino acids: CASSLAQYGYTF.

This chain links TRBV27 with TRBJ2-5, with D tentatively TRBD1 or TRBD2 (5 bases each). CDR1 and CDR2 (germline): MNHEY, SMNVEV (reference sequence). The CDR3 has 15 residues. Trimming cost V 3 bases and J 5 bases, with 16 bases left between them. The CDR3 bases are TGTGCCAGCAGTTTCAGGGAGTCACGGTGGGAGACCCAGTACTTC. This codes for CASSFRESRWETQYF.

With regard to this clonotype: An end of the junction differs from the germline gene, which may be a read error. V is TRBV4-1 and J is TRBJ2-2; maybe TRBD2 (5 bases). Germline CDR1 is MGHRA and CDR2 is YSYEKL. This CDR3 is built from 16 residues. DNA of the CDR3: TGCGCCAGCAGCCATCTTTCCCGGTCGAACACCGGGGAGTTGTTTTTT. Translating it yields CASSHLSRSNTGELFF.

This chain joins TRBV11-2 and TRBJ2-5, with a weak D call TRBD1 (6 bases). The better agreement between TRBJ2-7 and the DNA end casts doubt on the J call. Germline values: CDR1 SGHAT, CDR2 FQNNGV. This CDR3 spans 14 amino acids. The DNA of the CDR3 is TGTGCCAGCAGCTTCGGTCACAGGGATTACGAGCAGTACTTC. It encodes CASSFGHRDYEQYF.

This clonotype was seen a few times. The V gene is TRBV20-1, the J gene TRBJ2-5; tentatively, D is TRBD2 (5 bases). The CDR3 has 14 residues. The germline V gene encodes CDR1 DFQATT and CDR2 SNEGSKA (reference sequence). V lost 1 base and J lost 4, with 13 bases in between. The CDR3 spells CSARAWEQLETQYF. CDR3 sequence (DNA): TGCAGTGCTAGAGCTTGGGAGCAACTAGAGACCCAGTACTTC.

CDR3 sequence: CASNFNQGTEAFF. CDR3 DNA: TGCGCCAGCAACTTTAACCAGGGAACTGAAGCTTTCTTT. V gene TRBV5-1 combines with J gene TRBJ1-1; possibly TRBD1 for D (5 bases). V was cut by 6 bases and J by 5 bases, with 14 bases left in between. The CDR3 is 13 residues long. The germline CDR1 and CDR2 sequences are SGHRS and YFSETQ.

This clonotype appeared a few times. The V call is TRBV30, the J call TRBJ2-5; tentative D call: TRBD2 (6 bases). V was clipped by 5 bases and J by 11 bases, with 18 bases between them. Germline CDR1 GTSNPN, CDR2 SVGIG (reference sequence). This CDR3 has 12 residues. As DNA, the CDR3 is TGTGCCTGGGCTAGCGTAACTAATGAGCAGTACTTC. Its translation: CAWASVTNEQYF.

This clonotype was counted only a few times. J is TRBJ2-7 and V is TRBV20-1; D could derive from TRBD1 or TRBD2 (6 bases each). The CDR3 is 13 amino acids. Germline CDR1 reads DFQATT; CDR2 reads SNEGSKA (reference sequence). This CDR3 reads CTQTGANSGEQYF. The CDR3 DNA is TGCACACAGACGGGGGCGAACTCGGGCGAGCAGTACTTC.

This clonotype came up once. The CDR3 nucleotides are TGCGCCAGCAGCCAACACGTGAGGGGAAGCTCCTACAATGAGCAGTTCTTC. It translates to CASSQHVRGSSYNEQFF. The J gene is TRBJ2-1, the V gene TRBV4-1; TRBD1 or TRBD2 may be the D gene (5 bases each). The CDR3 runs 17 residues. CDR1 is MGHRA, CDR2 YSYEKL, per germline. Trimming left V 2 bases short and J 0 bases short, with 14 bases between.

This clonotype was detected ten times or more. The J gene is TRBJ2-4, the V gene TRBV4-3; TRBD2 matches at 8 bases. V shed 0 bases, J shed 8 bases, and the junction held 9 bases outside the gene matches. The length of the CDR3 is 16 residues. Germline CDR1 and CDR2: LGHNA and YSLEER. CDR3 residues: CASSQDRAGGWDIQYF. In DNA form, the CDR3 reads TGCGCCAGCAGCCAAGATCGGGCGGGAGGTTGGGACATTCAGTACTTC.

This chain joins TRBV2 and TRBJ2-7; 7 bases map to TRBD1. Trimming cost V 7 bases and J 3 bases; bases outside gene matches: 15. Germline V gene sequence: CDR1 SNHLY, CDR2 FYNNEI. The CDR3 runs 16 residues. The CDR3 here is CASKKGFRDSHYEQYF. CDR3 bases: TGTGCCAGCAAAAAAGGGTTCCGGGACAGCCACTACGAGCAGTACTTC.

CDR3 region: CASSVESGTIVPYEQYF. CDR3 bases: TGTGCCAGCAGCGTAGAATCCGGGACTATCGTACCCTACGAGCAGTACTTC. This rearrangement joins TRBV9 to TRBJ2-7, with 7 bases identical to TRBD2. Germline CDR1 SGDLS, CDR2 YYNGEE. Trimming cost V 0 bases and J 2 bases; bases outside gene matches: 11. This CDR3 has 17 amino acids.